Each of the 12 T cell receptor beta chains below was sequenced from the same sample in a study of low-dose radiotherapy and immunotherapy resistance in tumors. Primers used for first-strand cDNA, a TRAV- and TRBV-specific set, covered both alpha and beta chains. It was with a constant-region primer and a V-primer adapter that TCRs were amplified over roughly 20 PCR cycles. From the reads, TCRdb called clonotypes with MiXCR, one entry per CDR3 protein. The table has under 15,000 distinct CDR3 sequences, 60% seen once. Receptor source: a human donor with advanced metastatic prostate, ovarian, gallbladder or colorectal cancer (not recorded which). This table probably holds off-target reads from a library built for another chain.

The V call is TRBV15, the J call TRBJ1-5; tentatively, D is TRBD1 (5 bases). Germline CDR1 LNHNV, CDR2 YYDKDF (reference sequence). The V end lost 4 bases, the J end lost 6 bases, and 7 bases lay between the germline ends. The CDR3 extends over 12 amino acids. CDR3 amino acids: CATSTRGQPQHF. In nucleotides, the CDR3 is TGTGCCACCAGCACAAGGGGTCAGCCCCAGCATTTT.

This chain uses TRBV6-1 with TRBJ1-2; no clear D gene. Germline values: CDR1 MNHNS, CDR2 SASEGT. Trimming removed 7 bases from V and 7 bases from J, with 16 bases in between. CDR3 size: 13 residues. The CDR3: CASISLSVSGYTF. CDR3 bases: TGTGCCAGCATTAGTCTTAGCGTGAGTGGCTACACCTTC.

The V call is TRBV7-8, the J call TRBJ2-3; 8 positions match TRBD2. The V segment lost 7 bases and the J segment 4 bases; nucleotides outside the gene matches: 28. Germline CDR1 reads SGHVS; CDR2 reads FQNEAQ. The CDR3 length is 21 residues. The CDR3 protein is CASTNFWASGSRRRIPDTQYF. The DNA for the CDR3 is TGTGCCAGCACCAATTTCTGGGCTAGCGGGTCCCGCCGGCGTATTCCAGATACGCAGTATTTT.

V usage is TRBV28 and J usage is TRBJ2-1; D is possibly TRBD1 or TRBD2 (6 bases each). The V and J ends lost 3 bases and 2 bases respectively, with 11 bases between them. The CDR3 loop spans 15 amino acids. Looked up from germline, CDR1 is MDHEN and CDR2 is SYDVKM. In DNA, the CDR3 is TGTGCCAGCAGTTTGACGGGGGCCGCCTACAATGAGCAGTTCTTC. The encoded protein is CASSLTGAAYNEQFF. Complete variable domain (other parts from reference TRBV28 and TRBJ2-1): DVKVTQSSRYLVKRTGEKVFLECVQDMDHENMFWYRQDPGLGLRLIYFSYDVKMKEKGDIPEGYSVSREKKERFSLILESASTNQTSMYLCASSLTGAAYNEQFFGPGTRLTVL.

The rearrangement links TRBV5-8 to TRBJ1-2; 9 bases align to TRBD1. CDR3 length equals 15 residues. The ends lost 1 base at V and 4 bases at J; junction bases unmatched: 5. Germline CDR1 SGHTS, CDR2 YDEGEE. CDR3 protein: CASSLWDREGYGYTF. The CDR3 DNA is TGTGCCAGCAGCTTGTGGGACAGGGAGGGCTATGGCTACACCTTC.

The DNA for the CDR3 is TGTGCCAGCAGGACACTCGGCCTTTCGAATTCACCCCTCCACTTT. Translating gives CASRTLGLSNSPLHF. The rearrangement uses TRBV6-2 or TRBV6-3 and TRBJ1-6; D unresolved. Per germline, CDR1 MNHEY and CDR2 SVGEGT. CDR3 length: 15 residues. Trimming removed 6 bases at V and 7 bases at J, with 16 bases between.

This clonotype was counted between two and nine times. CDR3 protein: CASSQAYEQYF. CDR3 bases: TGTGCCAGCAGCCAAGCCTACGAGCAGTACTTC. V and J are TRBV7-2 and TRBJ2-7; D is unresolved. Germline V lookup: CDR1 SGHTA, CDR2 FQGNSA. CDR3 length equals 11 residues. The germline V and J ends were trimmed by 5 bases and 2 bases, with 4 bases remaining between them.

This clonotype was seen more than once but under ten times. The V and J genes are TRBV20-1 and TRBJ1-1, with unresolved D. V was clipped by 3 bases and J by 2 bases, with 7 bases between them. CDR3 length equals 12 residues. From germline, CDR1 is DFQATT and CDR2 SNEGSKA (reference sequence). CDR3 sequence: CSASQPNTEAFF. DNA for the CDR3: TGCAGTGCTAGTCAGCCAAACACTGAAGCTTTCTTT.

The chain has TRBV28 and TRBJ2-3, with D maybe TRBD2 (5 bases). CDR1 MDHEN and CDR2 SYDVKM come from the germline V gene. This CDR3 is 15 amino acids long. Trimming took 3 bases from V and 1 from J, leaving 11 bases between them. The CDR3 DNA reads TGTGCCAGCAGTTTCTACAACGGGGGCACAGATACGCAGTATTTT. Its protein is CASSFYNGGTDTQYF.

V and J are TRBV10-3 and TRBJ1-1, with D tentatively TRBD1 (6 bases). This CDR3 is built from 12 residues. Trimming removed 10 bases at V and 8 bases at J, with 17 bases between. Germline V gene sequence: CDR1 ENHRY, CDR2 SYGVKD. CDR3 in amino acids: CATMGGDREAFF. In DNA form, the CDR3 reads TGTGCCACAATGGGGGGAGACAGGGAAGCTTTCTTT.

V usage is TRBV6-2 or TRBV6-3 and J usage is TRBJ2-7, with D tentatively TRBD2 (6 bases). From germline, CDR1 is MNHEY and CDR2 SVGEGT. The CDR3 is made up of 15 amino acids. V shed 4 bases and J shed 3 bases, with 16 bases lying between them. The CDR3 is CASSSGGLSIYEQYF. CDR3 in DNA: TGTGCCAGCAGTTCCGGGGGACTTAGCATCTACGAGCAGTACTTC.

The genes are TRBV28 and TRBJ2-1; D is ambiguous. The V end lost 6 bases, the J end lost 10 bases, and 16 bases lay between the germline ends. The CDR3 spans 13 residues. In germline, CDR1 is MDHEN, CDR2 SYDVKM. CDR3 bases: TGTGCCAGCAGCTCCCCCCAGGTGGACGAGCAGTTCTTC. This translates into CASSSPQVDEQFF. The variable domain in full, with the rest retrieved from reference TRBV28 and TRBJ2-1, is DVKVTQSSRYLVKRTGEKVFLECVQDMDHENMFWYRQDPGLGLRLIYFSYDVKMKEKGDIPEGYSVSREKKERFSLILESASTNQTSMYLCASSSPQVDEQFFGPGTRLTVL.